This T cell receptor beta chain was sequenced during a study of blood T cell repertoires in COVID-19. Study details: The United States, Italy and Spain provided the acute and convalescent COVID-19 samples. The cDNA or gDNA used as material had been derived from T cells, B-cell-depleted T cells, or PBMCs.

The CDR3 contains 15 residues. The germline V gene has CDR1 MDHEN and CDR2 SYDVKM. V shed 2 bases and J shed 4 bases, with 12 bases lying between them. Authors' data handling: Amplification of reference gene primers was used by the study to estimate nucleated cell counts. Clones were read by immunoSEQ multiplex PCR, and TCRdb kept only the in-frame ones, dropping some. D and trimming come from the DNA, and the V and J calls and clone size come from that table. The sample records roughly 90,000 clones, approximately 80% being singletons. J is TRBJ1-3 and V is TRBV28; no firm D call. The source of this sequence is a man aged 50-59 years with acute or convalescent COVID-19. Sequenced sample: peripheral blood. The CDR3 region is CASSLGQIPGNTIYF. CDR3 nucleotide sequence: TGTGCCAGCAGTTTAGGGCAGATCCCAGGAAACACCATATATTTT. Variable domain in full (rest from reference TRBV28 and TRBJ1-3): DVKVTQSSRYLVKRTGEKVFLECVQDMDHENMFWYRQDPGLGLRLIYFSYDVKMKEKGDIPEGYSVSREKKERFSLILESASTNQTSMYLCASSLGQIPGNTIYFGEGSWLTVV.